This T cell receptor (beta chain) is drawn from a study of blood T cell repertoires in COVID-19. The overall study: The samples span acute and convalescent COVID-19 from the United States, Italy and Spain. The analysed material was cDNA or gDNA that came from T cells, B-cell-depleted T cells, or PBMCs.

In the source study's methods: For nucleated cells, counts were estimated from reference gene primer amplification. TCRdb's copy holds only in-frame clones and misses some; the assay was immunoSEQ multiplex PCR. Clonal size and the V and J genes are those of that table, whereas D and trimming came from the DNA. The sample contains around 100,000 clones, about nine tenths of which appear only once. From germline, CDR1 is SGHDT and CDR2 YYEEEE. The CDR3 is 14 residues long. The V gene lost 0 bases and the J gene lost 6 bases, with 12 bases spanning the gap. This clone has more than one count but fewer than ten. The Seattle site enrolled patients during active infection and followed them longitudinally.

The material sequenced was peripheral blood. The receptor comes from a man in his sixties with COVID-19, enrolled during active disease. This rearrangement joins TRBV5-6 to TRBJ1-1; no definite D call. The CDR3 sequence: CASSLGIRGPEAFF. The CDR3 DNA sequence: TGTGCCAGCAGCTTGGGCATCCGAGGGCCTGAAGCTTTCTTT.